The 32 T cell receptor beta chains in this list originate from one sample, sequenced in a study of T cell responses to AZD1222 COVID-19 vaccine (dated by TCRdb to 2020 to 2023). This specimen's time point label, interpreted: baseline before first vaccination. Library construction relied on the immunoSEQ multiplex PCR assay. TCRdb's version of the immuneACCESS table is confined to in-frame rearrangements and falls short of the full clone set. An unresolved V gene accounts for under half of the shortfall where checked; the remainder is of unknown origin. This sample is represented by 130,000 to 150,000 clones; 90% of them were singletons. The top ten constitute 3.4% of the sample. The specimen was peripheral blood, collected on day 0 of AZD1222 vaccination. These receptors were collected from an adult in good health.

This rearrangement joins TRBV3-1 (or the pseudogene TRBV3-2) to TRBJ1-2; the D is unclear. The germline V and J ends were trimmed by 1 base and 4 bases, with 10 bases remaining between them. The germline gives CDR1 LGHDT, CDR2 YNNKEL (reference sequence). CDR3 length: 14 amino acids. The CDR3: CASSQGPGSYGYTF. CDR3 nucleotide sequence: TGTGCCAGCAGCCAAGGTCCGGGATCCTATGGCTACACCTTC.

The V and J genes are TRBV30 and TRBJ2-5, with D tentatively TRBD2 (6 bases). Germline-derived CDR1 and CDR2 are GTSNPN and SVGIG (reference sequence). Trimming stripped 8 bases from V and 7 bases from J, with 17 bases between. There are 12 residues in the CDR3. The CDR3 sequence is CALESPGRTQYF. CDR3 coding DNA: TGTGCCCTAGAGAGCCCCGGGAGGACCCAGTACTTC.

The V and J genes are TRBV6-1 and TRBJ1-5; 8 bases fit TRBD1. Germline V gene data show CDR1 as MNHNS and CDR2 as SASEGT. J gave up 1 base and V 4 bases, and 9 bases lay outside the gene matches. The CDR3 loop spans 17 amino acids. CDR3 protein: CASSASPGGASNQPQHF. CDR3 in DNA: TGTGCCAGCAGTGCCTCTCCAGGGGGCGCGAGCAATCAGCCCCAGCATTTT.

The chain employs TRBV11-2 and TRBJ2-1; D is possibly TRBD2 (6 bases). Trimming took off 1 base at V and 6 bases at J, with 19 bases between the two ends. Germline V CDR1 and CDR2: SGHAT, FQNNGV. This CDR3 contains 17 residues. The CDR3 spells CASSLGWEEGPGNEQFF. DNA for the CDR3: TGTGCCAGCAGCTTAGGTTGGGAGGAGGGGCCAGGCAATGAGCAGTTCTTC.

The chain is built from TRBV29-1 and TRBJ1-3, with D unclear. Deletions cut 4 bases from V and 1 base from J, with 14 bases between. Germline V CDR1 and CDR2: SQVTM, ANQGSEA. This CDR3 has 15 residues. CDR3 protein: CSVVIGPLSGNTIYF. DNA for the CDR3: TGCAGCGTTGTAATAGGACCGCTTTCTGGAAACACCATATATTTT.

A note on this clone: The same CDR3 is also encoded by other DNA sequences in this sample. The chain employs TRBV18 and TRBJ1-5; D is uncertain. V was pared by 3 bases and J by 7 bases, with 7 bases between. The CDR3 contains 12 residues. Germline lookup yields CDR1 KGHSH and CDR2 LQKENI. DNA of the CDR3: TGTGCCAGCTCACCGGGAGACCAGCCCCAGCATTTT. It translates to CASSPGDQPQHF.

V gene TRBV6-1 combines with J gene TRBJ1-6, with TRBD1 matching over 9 bases. V trimming: 2 bases; J trimming: 10 bases; junction bases outside the gene matches: 6. This CDR3 region has 15 residues. Looked up from germline, CDR1 is MNHNS and CDR2 is SASEGT. The CDR3, as DNA: TGTGCCAGCAGTGAACTAGGACAGGGGTACTCACCCCTCCACTTT. This codes for CASSELGQGYSPLHF.

The chain uses TRBV4-1 and TRBJ1-5, with D unresolved. The CDR3 length is 18 residues. CDR1 is MGHRA and CDR2 is YSYEKL in the germline V gene. The ends were cut back, 2 bases at V and 0 bases at J, with 17 bases in the middle. The CDR3 region is CASSQPTKLGDSNQPQHF. In nucleotides, the CDR3 is TGCGCCAGCAGCCAACCGACTAAATTGGGTGATAGCAATCAGCCCCAGCATTTT.

The chain is built from TRBV10-3 and TRBJ2-5; D may match TRBD1 or TRBD2 (5 bases each). Germline loops: CDR1 ENHRY, CDR2 SYGVKD. CDR3 length: 15 residues. Trimming cost V 4 bases and J 3 bases, with 15 bases left between them. In DNA, the CDR3 is TGTGCCATCAGTGGAGACCCGGGACGGGAAGAGACCCAGTACTTC. It yields the protein CAISGDPGREETQYF.

CDR3: CASSSVDRGREKLFF. CDR3 DNA: TGTGCCAGCAGTTCCGTGGACAGGGGACGGGAAAAACTGTTTTTT. This rearrangement joins TRBV6-5 to TRBJ1-4; 9 bases are a match to TRBD1. The CDR3 loop spans 15 amino acids. Germline CDR1 and CDR2: MNHEY and SVGAGI. V trimming: 4 bases; J trimming: 8 bases; junction bases outside the gene matches: 8.

J is TRBJ2-3 and V is TRBV29-1, with D uncertain. Germline V lookup: CDR1 SQVTM, CDR2 ANQGSEA. Trimming shortened V by 7 bases and J by 6 bases, and 8 bases separated the two germline ends. This CDR3 spans 10 amino acids. CDR3: CSGGGDTQYF. CDR3 nucleotide sequence: TGCAGCGGGGGTGGGGATACGCAGTATTTT.

The table lists this clone with a few counts. J is TRBJ2-7 and V is TRBV7-9; D ambiguous. The CDR3 sequence is 12 residues long. V lost 0 bases and J 3 bases, leaving 3 bases between the germline ends. CDR1 and CDR2 (germline): SEHNR, FQNEAQ (reference sequence). In DNA form, the CDR3 reads TGTGCCAGCAGCTTAGCTATCTACGAGCAGTACTTC. Its translation is CASSLAIYEQYF. Full variable domain (remainder filled in from reference TRBV7-9 and TRBJ2-7): DTGVSQNPRHKITKRGQNVTFRCDPISEHNRLYWYRQTLGQGPEFLTYFQNEAQLEKSRLLSDRFSAERPKGSFSTLEIQRTEQGDSAMYLCASSLAIYEQYFGPGTRLTVT.

J is TRBJ2-7 and V is TRBV5-5; TRBD1 agrees at 9 bases. The CDR3 has 16 amino acids. The trim removed 6 bases at V and 2 bases at J, leaving 12 bases unmatched. Germline V CDR1 and CDR2: SGHKS, YYEKEE (reference sequence). The DNA of the CDR3 is TGTGCCAGCACCGTGGTTCCGACAGGGGGGCCCTACGAGCAGTACTTC. It encodes CASTVVPTGGPYEQYF.

The chain recombines TRBV19 with TRBJ2-1; maybe TRBD1 (5 bases). There are 14 residues in the CDR3. Germline V gene sequence: CDR1 LNHDA, CDR2 SQIVND (reference sequence). The V gene lost 3 bases and the J gene lost 2 bases, with 8 bases spanning the gap. The CDR3 DNA is TGTGCCAGTAGTATTAGGACAACCTACAATGAGCAGTTCTTC. Its translation: CASSIRTTYNEQFF.

This sequence joins TRBV3-1 (or the pseudogene TRBV3-2) and TRBJ2-7, with unresolved D. The germline CDR1 and CDR2 sequences are LGHDT and YNNKEL (reference sequence). V lost 0 bases and J 4 bases, leaving 10 bases between the germline ends. The CDR3 length is 14 residues. CDR3 in DNA: TGTGCCAGCAGCCAAGATCCTAGGAGTTACGAGCAGTACTTC. Its translation is CASSQDPRSYEQYF.

This clone has only a few counts. The V gene is TRBV28, the J gene TRBJ1-1, with a possible D match to TRBD1 (5 bases). The CDR3 runs to 12 residues. Germline V gene data show CDR1 as MDHEN and CDR2 as SYDVKM. Trimming stripped 8 bases from V and 4 bases from J, with 11 bases between. CDR3 in amino acids: CASRSGATEAFF. DNA of the CDR3: TGTGCCAGCCGCTCCGGGGCCACTGAAGCTTTCTTT.

This clone was counted only a few times. The chain combines TRBV6-2 or TRBV6-3 with TRBJ1-5; D is perhaps TRBD1 (6 bases). CDR1 and CDR2 from the germline V gene are MNHEY and SVGEGT. The CDR3 is 15 residues long. Deletions cut 4 bases from V and 2 bases from J, with 12 bases between. DNA for the CDR3: TGTGCCAGCAGTTGGGCGGCAGGGGGCAATCAGCCCCAGCATTTT. Protein product: CASSWAAGGNQPQHF.

This clone has only one observation. This chain links TRBV19 with TRBJ2-7; D not certain. CDR3 length equals 15 residues. The germline V gene encodes CDR1 LNHDA and CDR2 SQIVND (reference sequence). V was cut by 6 bases and J by 6 bases, with 21 bases left in between. CDR3 DNA: TGTGCCAGTAGCTACCATCTTGGGGTGCTAACCGAGCAGTACTTC. Residues: CASSYHLGVLTEQYF.

This clone was observed a single time. The chain uses TRBV30 and TRBJ1-3; D gene unclear. Germline-derived CDR1 and CDR2 are GTSNPN and SVGIG (reference sequence). Deletions cut 0 bases from V and 0 bases from J, with 12 bases between. The CDR3 is 16 residues long. The CDR3, as DNA: TGTGCCTGGAGTGTACATGGCGGCCTCTCTGGAAACACCATATATTTT. It codes for CAWSVHGGLSGNTIYF.

V gene TRBV13 combines with J gene TRBJ2-7; no clear D gene. Germline values: CDR1 PRHDT, CDR2 FYEKMQ (reference sequence). Trimming pared 3 bases from V and 0 bases from J, leaving 3 bases between. The CDR3 length is 12 residues. CDR3 sequence reads: CASSFASYEQYF. The CDR3 bases are TGTGCCAGCAGCTTTGCCTCCTACGAGCAGTACTTC.

The chain couples TRBV9 to TRBJ2-3; 9 nucleotides match TRBD2. The ends lost 4 bases at V and 2 bases at J; junction bases unmatched: 8. The CDR3 runs 16 residues. The germline CDR1 and CDR2 sequences are SGDLS and YYNGEE. This CDR3 is CASSIAGVPNTDTQYF. The CDR3 DNA is TGTGCCAGCAGCATAGCGGGAGTTCCTAACACAGATACGCAGTATTTT.

This clone was seen just once. V gene TRBV10-3 combines with J gene TRBJ2-7; D is undetermined. V lost 0 bases and J 0 bases, leaving 6 bases between the germline ends. Germline loops: CDR1 ENHRY, CDR2 SYGVKD. The CDR3 consists of 14 residues. CDR3 nucleotides: TGTGCCATCAGTGAGTCTCTCAGCTCCTACGAGCAGTACTTC. This translates into CAISESLSSYEQYF.

The chain joins TRBV11-3 to TRBJ1-2, with a possible D match to TRBD1 (6 bases). The germline V gene has CDR1 SGHNT and CDR2 YENEEA. The CDR3 extends over 17 amino acids. V was trimmed by 5 bases and J by 0 bases, leaving 19 bases between them. The CDR3 nucleotides read TGTGCCAGCAGCAGTACTACTAGACAGGTAGCTAACTATGGCTACACCTTC. It translates to CASSSTTRQVANYGYTF.

The rearrangement uses TRBV18 and TRBJ1-2; D is possibly TRBD1 (6 bases). CDR3 length equals 14 residues. Germline V lookup: CDR1 KGHSH, CDR2 LQKENI. Trimming pared 4 bases from V and 7 bases from J, leaving 16 bases between. The CDR3 spells CASSLEDSSPGYTF. In DNA form, the CDR3 reads TGTGCCAGCTCACTGGAGGACAGTTCCCCTGGCTACACCTTC.

A few counts support this clone. The sample contains more than one DNA sequence encoding this CDR3. V and J are TRBV29-1 and TRBJ2-7; tentative D call: TRBD1 (5 bases). CDR3 length equals 12 residues. Trimming left V 1 base short and J 3 bases short, with 7 bases between. Germline V gene lookup returns CDR1 SQVTM and CDR2 ANQGSEA. CDR3 protein: CSVEVQDYEQYF. CDR3 nucleotides: TGCAGCGTTGAAGTACAGGACTACGAGCAGTACTTC.

J is TRBJ1-1 and V is TRBV12-3 or TRBV12-4; the D is unclear. V dropped 3 bases and J dropped 3 bases, with 5 bases sitting between them. The CDR3 totals 12 residues. CDR3 coding DNA: TGTGCCAGCAGTTTGAGCTACACTGAAGCTTTCTTT. Amino acids: CASSLSYTEAFF.

The chain recombines TRBV7-9 with TRBJ2-1; 11 bases line up with TRBD2. Per the germline V gene, CDR1 is SEHNR and CDR2 is FQNEAQ (reference sequence). The J segment lost 4 bases and the V segment lost 6 bases, leaving 5 bases of the junction unmatched. CDR3 size: 15 residues. The chain's CDR3 is CASSLGLADYNEQFF. The CDR3, as DNA: TGTGCCAGCAGTTTGGGACTAGCGGATTACAATGAGCAGTTCTTC.

This chain connects TRBV7-9 to TRBJ1-2, with 8 bases aligning to TRBD1. V dropped 4 bases and J dropped 2; count of bases not matched to a gene: 3. The CDR3 runs to 14 residues. In germline, CDR1 is SEHNR, CDR2 FQNEAQ (reference sequence). DNA for the CDR3: TGTGCCAGCAGCTCCCGACAGGGGAACTATGGCTACACCTTC. Its protein is CASSSRQGNYGYTF.

This clone has only a few counts. The chain is built from TRBV5-1 and TRBJ1-3, with a possible D match to TRBD1 (5 bases). With 1 base removed from V and 2 bases from J, the gap between germline ends came to 13 bases. The CDR3 length is 16 residues. Germline-derived CDR1 and CDR2 are SGHRS and YFSETQ. The CDR3 DNA reads as TGCGCCAGCAGCTTGTATACAGGACCCACTGGAAACACCATATATTTT. It codes for CASSLYTGPTGNTIYF.

V gene TRBV19 combines with J gene TRBJ2-2, with 8 bases identical to TRBD2. Trimming at V came to 7 bases and at J to 5 bases, leaving 18 bases not matched to a gene. The CDR3 spans 18 residues. Germline values: CDR1 LNHDA, CDR2 SQIVND (reference sequence). CDR3: CASTYGWRAGGRTGELFF. The CDR3 DNA is TGTGCCAGTACCTATGGCTGGAGGGCGGGGGGACGGACCGGGGAGCTGTTTTTT.

The gene calls are TRBV30 and TRBJ1-4; D uncertain. Deletions cut 3 bases from V and 5 bases from J, with 7 bases between. From germline, CDR1 is GTSNPN and CDR2 SVGIG (reference sequence). The CDR3 runs to 12 residues. This CDR3 reads CAWRSGNEKLFF. The CDR3, as DNA: TGTGCCTGGAGAAGCGGGAATGAAAAACTGTTTTTT.

This clone has a single count. The genes are TRBV6-5 and TRBJ2-7; possible D gene TRBD1, 6 bases. The CDR3 is 13 amino acids. The V end lost 8 bases, the J end lost 1 base, and 12 bases lay between the germline ends. CDR1 is MNHEY and CDR2 is SVGAGI in the germline V gene. The CDR3, as DNA: TGTGCCAGCCGGATGGGGGCGTCCTACGAGCAGTACTTC. It yields the protein CASRMGASYEQYF.